These 30 T cell receptor beta chains were sequenced from one sample in a study of blood T cell repertoires in COVID-19. TCRdb's table, derived via immunoSEQ multiplex PCR, lists solely in-frame clones and lacks some. The repertoire consists of some 220,000 clones, with roughly 90% occurring once and the leading ten covering about 4%. Sequencing input: PBMCs or T cells enriched from blood (not recorded which). The receptor source for this set is a woman in her thirties or forties with acute COVID-19.

Written as DNA, the CDR3 is TGCGCCAGCAGTGAGGAGGTTCCCGGGGAGCTGTTTTTT. Encoded protein: CASSEEVPGELFF. The V and J genes are TRBV10-1 and TRBJ2-2; D call uncertain. This CDR3 comprises 13 residues. The V gene's germline CDR1 is WNHNN and CDR2 SYGVQD (reference sequence). The V end lost 2 bases, the J end lost 6 bases, and 7 bases lay between the germline ends.

The chain is built from TRBV25-1 and TRBJ2-5; TRBD1 is a possible D gene (6 bases). The V and J ends lost 2 bases and 2 bases respectively, with 9 bases between them. CDR1 and CDR2 (germline): MGHDK, SYGVNS. This CDR3 is 14 amino acids long. The chain's CDR3 is CASSEPGTQETQYF. CDR3 nucleotide sequence: TGTGCCAGCAGTGAACCCGGGACACAAGAGACCCAGTACTTC.

This chain uses TRBV7-2 with TRBJ1-1; D remains ambiguous. Deletions cut 1 base from V and 0 bases from J, with 12 bases between. In germline, CDR1 is SGHTA, CDR2 FQGNSA. CDR3 size: 16 residues. In DNA form, the CDR3 reads TGTGCCAGCAGCTTAGGGTCAGGATATATGAACACTGAAGCTTTCTTT. This gives the protein CASSLGSGYMNTEAFF.

This clone is a singleton in its sample. The chain uses TRBV3-1 (or the pseudogene TRBV3-2) and TRBJ2-3; 7 bases line up with TRBD2. CDR3 length equals 15 residues. V trimming: 6 bases; J trimming: 4 bases; junction bases outside the gene matches: 10. The germline gives CDR1 LGHDT, CDR2 YNNKEL (reference sequence). CDR3 loop: CASSDGGVQSDTQYF. The CDR3, as DNA: TGTGCCAGCAGTGATGGGGGGGTGCAGTCAGATACGCAGTATTTT.

V usage is TRBV12-1 and J usage is TRBJ2-7; TRBD2 was called by the table and not checked on the DNA. TRBV12-1 is flagged as a pseudogene. The length of the CDR3 is 16 residues. In DNA, the CDR3 is TGTGCCAGCAGCTTTGCGACCTTGAGGGAGTCCCACGAGCAGTACGTC. Amino acid sequence: CASSFATLRESHEQYV.

The chain joins TRBV3-1 (or the pseudogene TRBV3-2) to TRBJ1-2; D is unresolved. The germline V and J ends were trimmed by 5 bases and 4 bases, with 17 bases remaining between them. The CDR3 extends over 15 amino acids. Germline CDR1 reads LGHDT; CDR2 reads YNNKEL (reference sequence). CDR3 region: CASSSFVDGGYGYTF. CDR3 in DNA: TGTGCCAGCAGCTCTTTCGTCGACGGAGGCTATGGCTACACCTTC.

CDR3 sequence reads: CASSAPGQPQHF. CDR3 in DNA: TGCGCCAGCAGTGCACCGGGACAGCCCCAGCATTTT. V gene TRBV10-1 combines with J gene TRBJ1-5; D not certain. From germline, CDR1 is WNHNN and CDR2 SYGVQD (reference sequence). This CDR3 comprises 12 residues. The V end lost 4 bases, the J end lost 7 bases, and 8 bases lay between the germline ends.

This clone was picked up one time. CDR3 protein: CASQTGVETQYF. CDR3 bases: TGTGCCAGCCAGACAGGGGTAGAGACCCAGTACTTC. The rearrangement uses TRBV28 and TRBJ2-5; TRBD1 agrees at 8 bases. CDR1 is MDHEN and CDR2 is SYDVKM in the germline V gene. V was clipped by 8 bases and J by 4 bases; unmatched bases: 3. There are 12 residues in the CDR3.

The V and J genes are TRBV19 and TRBJ2-7; D is possibly TRBD2 (6 bases). The CDR3 length is 14 residues. V dropped 3 bases and J dropped 4 bases, with 13 bases sitting between them. The germline CDR1 and CDR2 sequences are LNHDA and SQIVND (reference sequence). The DNA of the CDR3 is TGTGCCAGTAGTATCGGCTCCGGGGGATACGAGCAGTACTTC. Protein sequence: CASSIGSGGYEQYF.

V gene TRBV5-5 combines with J gene TRBJ1-5; D perhaps matches TRBD1 (5 bases). Trimming cost V 1 base and J 1 base, with 9 bases left between them. CDR1 and CDR2 from the germline V gene are SGHKS and YYEKEE (reference sequence). The CDR3 extends over 15 amino acids. CDR3 amino acids: CASSLLGGSNQPQHF. Here the CDR3 DNA reads TGTGCCAGCAGCTTGTTGGGGGGGAGCAATCAGCCCCAGCATTTT.

The V and J genes are TRBV6-2 or TRBV6-3 and TRBJ2-1; TRBD2 might be the D (6 bases). The CDR3 runs 14 residues. The ends were cut back, 2 bases at V and 4 bases at J, with 9 bases in the middle. Germline V lookup: CDR1 MNHEY, CDR2 SVGEGT. CDR3 nucleotide sequence: TGTGCCAGCAGTTACGCGGGGAAGTACAATGAGCAGTTCTTC. Protein sequence: CASSYAGKYNEQFF.

This chain links TRBV21-1 with TRBJ1-1; TRBD1 is the table's D call and was not checked against the DNA. TRBV21-1 is deemed a pseudogene. The CDR3 contains 14 residues. CDR3 sequence reads: CASSKITGNTEAFF. In DNA form, the CDR3 reads TGTGCCAGCAGCAAAATAACAGGGAACACTGAAGCTTTCTTT.

This rearrangement joins TRBV29-1 to TRBJ2-2; D not certain. This CDR3 is built from 12 residues. The germline gives CDR1 SQVTM, CDR2 ANQGSEA. V was pared by 5 bases and J by 7 bases, with 11 bases between. In DNA, the CDR3 is TGCAGCGTTTATAGTCTGAGCGGGGAGCTGTTTTTT. Its protein product is CSVYSLSGELFF.

This chain joins TRBV11-3 and TRBJ2-7; the D is unclear. V shed 5 bases and J shed 1 base, with 12 bases lying between them. Per germline, CDR1 SGHNT and CDR2 YENEEA. The CDR3 sequence is 14 residues long. Written as DNA, the CDR3 is TGTGCCAGCAGCCGTACCCTAAGATCCTACGAGCAGTACTTC. Amino acids: CASSRTLRSYEQYF. The whole variable domain, remainder taken from reference TRBV11-3 and TRBJ2-7, is EAGVVQSPRYKIIEKKQPVAFWCNPISGHNTLYWYLQNLGQGPELLIRYENEEAVDDSQLPKDRFSAERLKGVDSTLKIQPAELGDSAVYLCASSRTLRSYEQYFGPGTRLTVT.

The chain recombines TRBV5-1 with TRBJ1-1; weak D call: TRBD1 (5 bases). The germline V gene has CDR1 SGHRS and CDR2 YFSETQ. Between the trimmed V and J ends, which lost 4 bases and 0 bases, there was a span of 13 bases. This CDR3 is 15 amino acids long. The CDR3 DNA reads as TGCGCCAGCAGCACCGGGGCGGGGATGAACACTGAAGCTTTCTTT. Protein sequence: CASSTGAGMNTEAFF.

The rearrangement links TRBV5-5 to TRBJ2-7; D gene unclear. Trimming took 0 bases from V and 1 from J, leaving 23 bases between them. The CDR3 spans 19 residues. Looked up from germline, CDR1 is SGHKS and CDR2 is YYEKEE (reference sequence). DNA for the CDR3: TGTGCCAGCAGCTTGGCCCCGGTGGCAGGATTGGTAAGGTCCTACGAGCAGTACGTC. The encoded protein is CASSLAPVAGLVRSYEQYV.

The CDR3 bases are TGTGCCAGCAGTTCCCCGGGGTGGTACGAGCAGTACTTC. This encodes CASSSPGWYEQYF. This chain joins TRBV6-5 and TRBJ2-7, with D maybe TRBD2 (5 bases). The CDR3 sequence is 13 residues long. Germline assignment: CDR1 MNHEY and CDR2 SVGAGI. V was cut by 4 bases and J by 4 bases, with 11 bases left in between.

This chain uses TRBV5-1 with TRBJ1-2, with a tentative D call TRBD1 (6 bases). In germline, CDR1 is SGHRS, CDR2 YFSETQ. This CDR3 spans 15 amino acids. Trimming removed 0 bases at V and 6 bases at J, with 15 bases between. CDR3 sequence reads: CASSLGGRQADGYTF. DNA for the CDR3: TGCGCCAGCAGCTTGGGGGGGAGACAGGCTGATGGCTACACCTTC.

This sequence joins TRBV7-6 and TRBJ1-3; TRBD1 matches at 8 bases. CDR1 and CDR2 from the germline V gene are SGHVS and FNYEAQ. CDR3 size: 16 residues. The J segment lost 2 bases and the V segment lost 4 bases, leaving 7 bases of the junction unmatched. CDR3: CASSSRQGATGNTIYF. The CDR3 bases are TGTGCCAGCAGCTCGCGTCAGGGGGCAACTGGAAACACCATATATTTT.

CDR3 bases: TGTGCTAGTGGACCGGGACAGGGGTACAATCAGCCCCAGCATTTT. Its translation is CASGPGQGYNQPQHF. V usage is TRBV12-5 and J usage is TRBJ1-5; 10 bases align to TRBD1. Germline CDR1 reads LGHNT; CDR2 reads FRNRAP. V lost 6 bases to trimming and J lost 3 bases; unmatched junction nucleotides: 5. The CDR3 totals 15 residues.

This chain connects TRBV5-1 to TRBJ2-7; 13 bases are a match to TRBD2. The CDR3 spans 14 residues. Per germline, CDR1 SGHRS and CDR2 YFSETQ. J was trimmed by 4 bases and V by 3 bases; bases with no gene match: 1. CDR3: CASSSGLAGYEQYF. The CDR3 DNA reads TGCGCCAGCAGCTCGGGACTAGCGGGGTACGAGCAGTACTTC.

This chain links TRBV7-8 with TRBJ1-1; 7 nucleotides agree with TRBD1. V trimming: 1 base; J trimming: 4 bases; junction bases outside the gene matches: 3. CDR3 size: 14 residues. CDR1 is SGHVS and CDR2 is FQNEAQ in the germline V gene. The CDR3 protein is CASSLVTGSTEAFF. The CDR3 DNA is TGTGCCAGCAGCTTAGTGACAGGGAGCACTGAAGCTTTCTTT.

The rearrangement links TRBV5-1 to TRBJ1-1; the D is unclear. V was clipped by 2 bases and J by 1 base, with 12 bases between them. The length of the CDR3 is 15 residues. Germline V lookup: CDR1 SGHRS, CDR2 YFSETQ. CDR3 sequence (DNA): TGCGCCAGCAGCTTTGGGTCAGGAGGGAACACTGAAGCTTTCTTT. Protein sequence: CASSFGSGGNTEAFF.

V usage is TRBV14 and J usage is TRBJ1-6, with D unclear. V was cut by 3 bases and J by 8 bases, with 8 bases left in between. Germline V gene lookup returns CDR1 SGHDN and CDR2 FVKESK. The CDR3 consists of 13 residues. CDR3 loop: CASSHSLDSPLHF. The CDR3 bases are TGTGCCAGCAGCCACTCCCTTGATTCACCCCTCCACTTT.

A note on this clone: Sequence at one end of the junction differs from germline and may be a read error. Within the sample, other DNA sequences also encode this same CDR3. The rearrangement links TRBV19 to TRBJ1-3; weak D call: TRBD1 (6 bases). The CDR3 spans 12 residues. Germline V gene data show CDR1 as LNHDA and CDR2 as SQIVND (reference sequence). CDR3 DNA: TGTGCCAGCAGTACAGGGGGAAACACCATATATTTT. Protein product: CASSTGGNTIYF.

This clone was found a few times. This chain uses TRBV7-3 with TRBJ1-1, with a weak D call TRBD1 (5 bases). The V end was cut by 5 bases, the J end by 1 base, with 8 bases between. Germline lookup yields CDR1 SGHTA and CDR2 FQGTGA. The CDR3 contains 13 residues. The CDR3 coding sequence is TGTGCCAGCAGCAAGGGGCAGAACACTGAAGCTTTCTTT. Translation gives CASSKGQNTEAFF.

The chain recombines TRBV15 with TRBJ2-2, with a tentative D call TRBD2 (7 bases). V lost 1 base to trimming and J lost 3 bases, with 15 bases between them. CDR3 length equals 17 residues. Germline loops: CDR1 LNHNV, CDR2 YYDKDF (reference sequence). In DNA, the CDR3 is TGTGCCACCAGCAGAGGGGGGCTGGGAGGGGACACCGGGGAGCTGTTTTTT. This codes for CATSRGGLGGDTGELFF. Full variable domain (outside the CDR3, taken from reference TRBV15 and TRBJ2-2): DAMVIQNPRYQVTQFGKPVTLSCSQTLNHNVMYWYQQKSSQAPKLLFHYYDKDFNNEADTPDNFQSRRPNTSFCFLDIRSPGLGDTAMYLCATSRGGLGGDTGELFFGEGSRLTVL.

This rearrangement joins TRBV4-1 to TRBJ2-7, with 9 nucleotides matching TRBD2. This CDR3 has 15 amino acids. The V and J ends lost 4 bases and 6 bases, in that order; junction bases with no gene match: 10. Germline V lookup: CDR1 MGHRA, CDR2 YSYEKL. The DNA of the CDR3 is TGCGCCAGCAGCCCCGTCATAGCGGGGGTTAGCGAGCAGTACGTC. Translation: CASSPVIAGVSEQYV.

The chain uses TRBV7-6 and TRBJ2-3; tentatively, D is TRBD1 (5 bases). In germline, CDR1 is SGHVS, CDR2 FNYEAQ. The CDR3 covers 14 residues. V shed 5 bases and J shed 3 bases, with 12 bases lying between them. The CDR3 bases are TGTGCCAGCAGCCCCGACAGACAGACAGATACGCAGTATTTT. It translates to CASSPDRQTDTQYF.

This clone has more than one count but fewer than ten. The chain joins TRBV12-3 or TRBV12-4 to TRBJ1-3, with D unresolved. V lost 3 bases and J 3 bases, leaving 6 bases between the germline ends. CDR3 length: 13 amino acids. The CDR3 loop reads CASSFQVGNTIYF. Written as DNA, the CDR3 is TGTGCCAGCAGTTTTCAGGTTGGAAACACCATATATTTT.